Below are 21 T cell receptor beta chains sequenced from a single sample in a study of blood T cell repertoires in COVID-19. Data came from immunoSEQ multiplex PCR; TCRdb stores just in-frame clones and leaves some out. The sample has 240,000 or so clones, 88% seen once; the top ten hold 0.95% to 1%. Sequenced: peripheral blood. These receptors all stem from a woman in her forties who had recovered from COVID-19.

The chain carries TRBV16 and TRBJ1-2; a weak D match, TRBD1 (6 bases). V dropped 4 bases and J dropped 2 bases, with 11 bases sitting between them. Germline assignment: CDR1 KGHSY and CDR2 FQNENV. CDR3 size: 14 residues. CDR3 sequence: CASSPTGPNYGYTF. The CDR3 bases are TGTGCCAGCAGCCCGACAGGCCCCAACTATGGCTACACCTTC.

The V call is TRBV11-2, the J call TRBJ2-5; 11 nucleotides agree with TRBD1. J gave up 5 bases and V 7 bases, and 9 bases lay outside the gene matches. CDR3 size: 15 residues. From germline, CDR1 is SGHAT and CDR2 FQNNGV. In DNA form, the CDR3 reads TGTGCCAGCACCCAACCGGGACAGGGGGGGGAGACCCAGTACTTC. Its translation is CASTQPGQGGETQYF.

V is TRBV27 and J is TRBJ1-3, with D perhaps matching TRBD1 (6 bases). Germline-derived CDR1 and CDR2 are MNHEY and SMNVEV (reference sequence). V was pared by 6 bases and J by 0 bases, with 12 bases between. This CDR3 region has 15 residues. The CDR3 DNA is TGTGCCAGCAGCGCGACAGGAGCCTCTGGAAACACCATATATTTT. Translating it yields CASSATGASGNTIYF.

The chain links TRBV30 to TRBJ1-2; no clear D. V lost 4 bases to trimming and J lost 4 bases, with 19 bases between them. Germline CDR1 and CDR2: GTSNPN and SVGIG (reference sequence). This CDR3 comprises 15 residues. The CDR3 protein is CAWTLYPQGSYGYTF. For the CDR3, the DNA is TGTGCCTGGACCTTGTATCCGCAAGGGAGCTATGGCTACACCTTC.

The chain combines TRBV19 with TRBJ1-2, with 7 bases matching TRBD1. V shed 7 bases, J shed 4 bases, and the junction held 6 bases outside the gene matches. Germline CDR1 is LNHDA and CDR2 is SQIVND (reference sequence). The CDR3 extends over 13 amino acids. The CDR3 loop is CASTGGQFYGYTF. The CDR3 DNA reads as TGTGCCAGTACCGGGGGACAGTTCTATGGCTACACCTTC.

The chain couples TRBV12-3 or TRBV12-4 to TRBJ2-1; the match to TRBD1 covers 9 bases. There are 12 residues in the CDR3. With 6 bases clipped from V and 8 bases from J, the junction kept 2 bases outside the gene matches. This CDR3 is CASRRTGDEQFF. In DNA form, the CDR3 reads TGTGCCAGCAGACGGACAGGGGATGAGCAGTTCTTC.

The V gene is TRBV7-9, the J gene TRBJ1-2; maybe TRBD1 (6 bases). Trimming left V 5 bases short and J 9 bases short, with 16 bases between. The CDR3 runs 13 residues. The germline gives CDR1 SEHNR, CDR2 FQNEAQ (reference sequence). CDR3 DNA: TGTGCCAGCAGCGGGGGGGCAGGACAGAGCTACACCTTC. Translating gives CASSGGAGQSYTF.

V and J are TRBV4-1 and TRBJ2-3; possibly TRBD1 for D (5 bases). The CDR3 consists of 15 residues. The germline CDR1 and CDR2 sequences are MGHRA and YSYEKL. V was pared by 4 bases and J by 3 bases, with 14 bases between. The CDR3 coding sequence is TGCGCCAGCAGCCGGGGCCCACACCCAACAGATACGCAGTATTTT. It specifies CASSRGPHPTDTQYF.

J is TRBJ2-7 and V is TRBV27; TRBD1 agrees at 7 bases. J lost 2 bases, V lost 3 bases, and 4 bases had no gene match. CDR1 MNHEY and CDR2 SMNVEV come from the germline V gene (reference sequence). CDR3 length: 14 residues. The CDR3 sequence is CASSFTGAPYEQYF. In DNA, the CDR3 is TGTGCCAGCAGTTTCACAGGGGCCCCCTACGAGCAGTACTTC.

The genes are TRBV2 and TRBJ2-3; D ambiguous. The V end was cut by 5 bases, the J end by 2 bases, with 11 bases between. This CDR3 has 14 residues. The germline V gene has CDR1 SNHLY and CDR2 FYNNEI. Here the CDR3 reads CASSSVGTTDTQYF. The CDR3 DNA sequence: TGTGCCAGCAGTTCGGTGGGCACCACAGATACGCAGTATTTT.

J is TRBJ2-5 and V is TRBV7-9; the match to TRBD2 covers 13 bases. The V gene's germline CDR1 is SEHNR and CDR2 FQNEAQ (reference sequence). This CDR3 has 15 amino acids. V lost 4 bases to trimming and J lost 5 bases; unmatched junction nucleotides: 4. In DNA, the CDR3 is TGTGCCAGCAGCTGGACTAGCGGGAGTTGGGAGACCCAGTACTTC. This translates into CASSWTSGSWETQYF.

The chain has TRBV6-2 or TRBV6-3 and TRBJ2-1; D call uncertain. CDR1 MNHEY and CDR2 SVGEGT come from the germline V gene. The CDR3 contains 16 residues. V lost 0 bases and J 5 bases, leaving 14 bases between the germline ends. The CDR3 here is CASSYSLGLVHNEQFF. CDR3 nucleotide sequence: TGTGCCAGCAGTTACTCTCTAGGTTTGGTGCACAATGAGCAGTTCTTC.

The chain has TRBV7-2 and TRBJ2-7; TRBD2 agrees at 10 bases. This CDR3 has 14 amino acids. V was pared by 1 base and J by 6 bases, with 3 bases of the junction left unmatched. The germline CDR1 and CDR2 sequences are SGHTA and FQGNSA. The CDR3 region has the DNA TGTGCCAGCAGCTTAGGGCTAGCGGGAGCCGAGCAGTACGTC. Translating it yields CASSLGLAGAEQYV.

This clone has only one observation. The CDR3 nucleotides are TGTGCCAGCAGCTACGGGACAGGGAGCTCCTACAATGAGCAGTTCTTC. Translation gives CASSYGTGSSYNEQFF. The chain carries TRBV5-6 and TRBJ2-1; 9 bases map to TRBD1. Trimming cost V 3 bases and J 0 bases; bases outside gene matches: 4. Germline CDR1 SGHDT, CDR2 YYEEEE. The CDR3 loop spans 16 amino acids. Using reference TRBV5-6 and TRBJ2-1 for the parts outside the CDR3, the full variable domain is DAGVTQSPTHLIKTRGQQVTLRCSPKSGHDTVSWYQQALGQGPQFIFQYYEEEERQRGNFPDRFSGHQFPNYSSELNVNALLLGDSALYLCASSYGTGSSYNEQFFGPGTRLTVL.

The V and J genes are TRBV5-6 and TRBJ2-1; 14 bases line up with TRBD2. This CDR3 spans 17 amino acids. Germline V CDR1 and CDR2: SGHDT, YYEEEE. V lost 4 bases, J lost 6 bases, and 9 bases stayed unmatched. In DNA, the CDR3 is TGTGCCAGCAGCGCCCGACTAGCGGGAGGGCCATTCAATGAGCAGTTCTTC. Encoded protein: CASSARLAGGPFNEQFF. The full variable domain, its missing parts supplied by reference TRBV5-6 and TRBJ2-1, is DAGVTQSPTHLIKTRGQQVTLRCSPKSGHDTVSWYQQALGQGPQFIFQYYEEEERQRGNFPDRFSGHQFPNYSSELNVNALLLGDSALYLCASSARLAGGPFNEQFFGPGTRLTVL.

The rearrangement links TRBV30 to TRBJ1-1; no clear D gene. Trimming cost V 2 bases and J 5 bases, with 21 bases left between them. This CDR3 comprises 16 residues. Germline CDR1 is GTSNPN and CDR2 is SVGIG (reference sequence). CDR3 amino acids: CAWSLDPWERRTEAFF. The CDR3 bases are TGTGCCTGGAGTTTGGACCCCTGGGAGCGGCGGACTGAAGCTTTCTTT.

The chain has TRBV19 and TRBJ2-7; D might be TRBD1 (6 bases). CDR3 length: 14 residues. Germline-derived CDR1 and CDR2 are LNHDA and SQIVND (reference sequence). Trimming stripped 6 bases from V and 0 bases from J, with 12 bases between. CDR3 protein: CASSVGDNSYEQYF. Written as DNA, the CDR3 is TGTGCCAGTAGCGTAGGGGACAACTCCTACGAGCAGTACTTC.

A single count supports this clone. The genes are TRBV20-1 and TRBJ2-3; 9 bases align to TRBD2. Germline V gene sequence: CDR1 DFQATT, CDR2 SNEGSKA (reference sequence). The V gene end was trimmed by 3 bases and the J gene end by 4 bases; junction bases not matched to a gene: 5. This CDR3 is 14 amino acids long. In DNA form, the CDR3 reads TGCAGTGCTAGTCGGCTAGCGGGGCCAGATACGCAGTATTTT. It encodes CSASRLAGPDTQYF.

The rearrangement joins TRBV5-4 to TRBJ1-1; unclear D gene. Germline loops: CDR1 SGHNT, CDR2 YYREEE (reference sequence). The ends were cut back, 2 bases at V and 0 bases at J, with 11 bases in the middle. This CDR3 has 15 amino acids. The CDR3 loop is CASSFQVPMNTEAFF. In nucleotides, the CDR3 is TGTGCCAGCAGCTTCCAGGTACCAATGAACACTGAAGCTTTCTTT.

This CDR3 reads CASPSGLAGPLEQFF. In DNA, the CDR3 is TGTGCCAGCCCCTCCGGGCTAGCGGGCCCCCTTGAGCAGTTCTTC. The rearrangement joins TRBV6-5 to TRBJ2-1; 8 bases match TRBD2. The CDR3 length is 15 residues. In germline, CDR1 is MNHEY, CDR2 SVGAGI. The trim removed 8 bases at V and 9 bases at J, leaving 15 bases unmatched.

This chain joins TRBV9 and TRBJ2-3, with TRBD1 matching over 7 bases. Germline loops: CDR1 SGDLS, CDR2 YYNGEE. There are 15 residues in the CDR3. Unmatched junction bases numbered 4, after V lost 3 bases and J lost 0 bases. CDR3 DNA sequence: TGTGCCAGCAGCGCCGAAGGGGGCAGCACAGATACGCAGTATTTT. Translation: CASSAEGGSTDTQYF.